This T cell receptor beta chain was recorded in a study of PD-1 blockade in classical Hodgkin lymphoma. Background on the study: Treatment was intravenous nivolumab, 3 mg/kg every 2 weeks, until progression. Study-level results: TCR diversity rose significantly by C4D1 in CD4+ but not CD8+ cells. The baseline diversity of complete responders showed similarity to that of newly diagnosed patients.

The junction had 8 bases not matched to a gene; V was cut back by 4 bases and J by 2 bases. This CDR3 comprises 15 residues. The germline gives CDR1 SGHDN, CDR2 FVKESK. The table came from immunoSEQ multiplex PCR; TCRdb's copy has only in-frame clones and leaves some out. The table lists roughly 49,000 clones, around 91% of them singletons. Concerning this clone itself: What it recognizes is unknown.

As for time point: cycle 4 day 1 (C4D1), after 5 to 7 weeks of nivolumab. In every patient, relapse followed autologous stem cell transplantation, while exposure to brentuximab vedotin differed. This TCR derives from a human donor with classical Hodgkin lymphoma. The sequencing used peripheral blood mononuclear cells (PBMCs), collected before the fourth cycle of nivolumab. The V call is TRBV14, the J call TRBJ2-7; 7 bases match TRBD1. CDR3 coding DNA: TGTGCCAGCAGCCTAATTGGGACAGTGGCCTACGAGCAGTACTTC. Translated: CASSLIGTVAYEQYF.